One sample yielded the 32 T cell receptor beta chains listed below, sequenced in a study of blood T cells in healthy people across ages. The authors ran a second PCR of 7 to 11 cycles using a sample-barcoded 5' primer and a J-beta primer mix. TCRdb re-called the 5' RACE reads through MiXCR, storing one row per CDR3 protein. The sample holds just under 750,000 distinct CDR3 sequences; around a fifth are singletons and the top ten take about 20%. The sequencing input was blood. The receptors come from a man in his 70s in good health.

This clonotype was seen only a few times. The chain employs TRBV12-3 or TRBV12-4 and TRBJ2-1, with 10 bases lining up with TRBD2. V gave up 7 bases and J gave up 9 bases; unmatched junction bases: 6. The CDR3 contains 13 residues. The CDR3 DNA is TGTGCCAGCACCGGGACTAGCGATCGTGAGCAGTTCTTC. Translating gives CASTGTSDREQFF.

The CDR3 sequence: CASMGQTNTEAFF. Here the CDR3 DNA reads TGCGCCAGCATGGGACAGACGAACACTGAAGCTTTCTTT. This rearrangement joins TRBV5-1 to TRBJ1-1; 7 bases match TRBD1. Germline V gives CDR1 SGHRS, CDR2 YFSETQ. The CDR3 length is 13 residues. The trim removed 6 bases at V and 1 base at J, leaving 3 bases unmatched.

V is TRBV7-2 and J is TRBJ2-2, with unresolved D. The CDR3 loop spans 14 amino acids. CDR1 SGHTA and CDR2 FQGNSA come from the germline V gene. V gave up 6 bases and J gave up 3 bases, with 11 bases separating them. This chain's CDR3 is CASRTTEYTGELFF. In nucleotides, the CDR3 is TGTGCCAGCAGAACGACGGAATACACCGGGGAGCTGTTTTTT.

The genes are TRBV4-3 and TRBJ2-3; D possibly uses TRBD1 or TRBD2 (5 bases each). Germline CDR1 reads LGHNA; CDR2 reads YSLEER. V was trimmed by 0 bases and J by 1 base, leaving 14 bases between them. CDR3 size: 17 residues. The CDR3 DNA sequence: TGCGCCAGCAGCCAAGAGCGGCCAGGGAGTGGCACAGATACGCAGTATTTT. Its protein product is CASSQERPGSGTDTQYF.

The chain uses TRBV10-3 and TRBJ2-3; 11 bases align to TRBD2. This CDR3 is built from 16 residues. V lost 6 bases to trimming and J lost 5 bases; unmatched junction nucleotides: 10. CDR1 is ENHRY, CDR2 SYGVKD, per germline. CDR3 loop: CAIRAPTSGDRDTQYF. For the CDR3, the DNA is TGTGCCATCAGGGCCCCGACTAGCGGGGATAGAGATACGCAGTATTTT.

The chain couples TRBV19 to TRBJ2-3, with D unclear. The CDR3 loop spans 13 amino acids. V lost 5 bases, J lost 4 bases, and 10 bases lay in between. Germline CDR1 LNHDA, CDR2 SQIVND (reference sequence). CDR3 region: CASSLYRADTQYF. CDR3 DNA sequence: TGTGCCAGTAGTCTCTATAGGGCAGATACGCAGTATTTT.

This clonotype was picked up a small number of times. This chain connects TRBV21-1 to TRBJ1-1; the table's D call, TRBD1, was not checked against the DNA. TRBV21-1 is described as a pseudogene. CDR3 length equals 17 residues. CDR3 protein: CASSRLLQGPGNTEAFF. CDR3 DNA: TGTGCCAGCAGCAGACTTCTGCAGGGGCCAGGGAACACTGAAGCTTTCTTT.

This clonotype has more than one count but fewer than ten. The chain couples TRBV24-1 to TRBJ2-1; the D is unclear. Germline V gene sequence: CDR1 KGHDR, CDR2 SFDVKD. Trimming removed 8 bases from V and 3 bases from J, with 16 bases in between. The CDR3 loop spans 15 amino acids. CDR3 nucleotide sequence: TGTGCCACCACCCAATCTGGGCCTGGCTACAATGAGCAGTTCTTC. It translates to CATTQSGPGYNEQFF.

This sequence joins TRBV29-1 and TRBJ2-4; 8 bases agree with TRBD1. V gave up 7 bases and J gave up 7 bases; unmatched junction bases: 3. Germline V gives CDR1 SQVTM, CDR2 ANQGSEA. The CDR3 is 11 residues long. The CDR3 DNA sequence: TGCAGCGCAGGGGGCGTTAACATTCAGTACTTC. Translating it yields CSAGGVNIQYF.

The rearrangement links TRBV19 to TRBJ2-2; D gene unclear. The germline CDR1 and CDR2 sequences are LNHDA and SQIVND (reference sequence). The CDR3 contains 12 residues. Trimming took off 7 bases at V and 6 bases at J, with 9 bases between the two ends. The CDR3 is CASNILPGELFF. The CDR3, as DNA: TGTGCCAGTAATATCCTCCCCGGGGAGCTGTTTTTT.

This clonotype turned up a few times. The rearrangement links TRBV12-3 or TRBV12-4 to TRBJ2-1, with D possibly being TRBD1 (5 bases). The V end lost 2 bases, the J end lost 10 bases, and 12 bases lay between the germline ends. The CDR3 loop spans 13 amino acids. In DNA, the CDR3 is TGTGCCAGCAGTTTATATGCAGGGTGGGAGCAGTTCTTC. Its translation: CASSLYAGWEQFF.

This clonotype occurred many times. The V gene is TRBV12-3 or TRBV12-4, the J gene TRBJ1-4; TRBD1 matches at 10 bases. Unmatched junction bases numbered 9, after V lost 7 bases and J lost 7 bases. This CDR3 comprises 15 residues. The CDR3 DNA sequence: TGTGCCAGCACCGACAGGGGGCGGAGTGGTGAAAAACTGTTTTTT. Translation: CASTDRGRSGEKLFF.

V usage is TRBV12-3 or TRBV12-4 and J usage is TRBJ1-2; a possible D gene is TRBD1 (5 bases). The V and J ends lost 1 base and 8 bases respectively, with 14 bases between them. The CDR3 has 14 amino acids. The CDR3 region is CASSLGLGERGYTF. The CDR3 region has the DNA TGTGCCAGCAGTTTAGGCTTGGGGGAAAGAGGCTACACCTTC.

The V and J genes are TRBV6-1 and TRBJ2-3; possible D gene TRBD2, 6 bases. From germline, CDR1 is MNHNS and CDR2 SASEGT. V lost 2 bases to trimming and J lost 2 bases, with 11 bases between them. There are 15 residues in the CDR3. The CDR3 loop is CASSESRGYTDTQYF. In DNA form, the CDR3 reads TGTGCCAGCAGTGAAAGCCGGGGGTACACAGATACGCAGTATTTT.

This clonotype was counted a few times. As DNA, the CDR3 is TGTGCCAGCATCGACAGCAACACAGATACGCAGTATTTT. This codes for CASIDSNTDTQYF. The V call is TRBV6-5, the J call TRBJ2-3, with D possibly matching TRBD1 (5 bases). Germline CDR1 reads MNHEY; CDR2 reads SVGAGI. Deletions cut 7 bases from V and 2 bases from J, with 10 bases between. The CDR3 runs to 13 residues.

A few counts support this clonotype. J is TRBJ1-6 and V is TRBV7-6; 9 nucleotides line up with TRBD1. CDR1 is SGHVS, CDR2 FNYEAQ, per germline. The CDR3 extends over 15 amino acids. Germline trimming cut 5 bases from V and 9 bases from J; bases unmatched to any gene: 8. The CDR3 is CASSERGTGSSPLHF. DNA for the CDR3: TGTGCCAGCAGCGAGCGAGGGACAGGGAGTTCACCCCTCCACTTT.

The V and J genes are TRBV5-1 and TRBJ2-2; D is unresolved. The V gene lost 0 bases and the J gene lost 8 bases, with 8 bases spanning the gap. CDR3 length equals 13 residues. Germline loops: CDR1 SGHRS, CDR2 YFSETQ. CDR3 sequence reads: CASSLGQRGELFF. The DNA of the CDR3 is TGCGCCAGCAGCTTGGGGCAGCGTGGGGAGCTGTTTTTT.

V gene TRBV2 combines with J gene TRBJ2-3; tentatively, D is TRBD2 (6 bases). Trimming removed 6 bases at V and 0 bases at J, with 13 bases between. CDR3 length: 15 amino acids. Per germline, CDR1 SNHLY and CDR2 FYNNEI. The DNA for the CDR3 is TGTGCCAGCAGCGCTAACGGGACTAGCACAGATACGCAGTATTTT. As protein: CASSANGTSTDTQYF.

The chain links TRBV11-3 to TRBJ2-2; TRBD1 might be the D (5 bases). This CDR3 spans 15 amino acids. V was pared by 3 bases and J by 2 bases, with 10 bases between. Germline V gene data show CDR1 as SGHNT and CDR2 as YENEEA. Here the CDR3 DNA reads TGTGCCAGCAGCTTTTTCCAGGGTAACACCGGGGAGCTGTTTTTT. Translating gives CASSFFQGNTGELFF. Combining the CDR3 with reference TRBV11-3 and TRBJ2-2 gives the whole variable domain EAGVVQSPRYKIIEKKQPVAFWCNPISGHNTLYWYLQNLGQGPELLIRYENEEAVDDSQLPKDRFSAERLKGVDSTLKIQPAELGDSAVYLCASSFFQGNTGELFFGEGSRLTVL.

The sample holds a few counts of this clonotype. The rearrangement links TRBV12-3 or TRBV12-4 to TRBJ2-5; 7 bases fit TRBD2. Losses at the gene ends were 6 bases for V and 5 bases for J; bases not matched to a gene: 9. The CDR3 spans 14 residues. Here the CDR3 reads CASSARFSGETQYF. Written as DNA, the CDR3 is TGTGCCAGCAGCGCCCGATTTAGCGGGGAGACCCAGTACTTC.

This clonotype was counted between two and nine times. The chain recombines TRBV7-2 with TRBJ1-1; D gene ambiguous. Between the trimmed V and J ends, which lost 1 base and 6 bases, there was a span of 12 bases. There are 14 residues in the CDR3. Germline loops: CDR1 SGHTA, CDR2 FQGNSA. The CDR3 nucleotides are TGTGCCAGCAGCTTAGACCGGGCGATCGCTGAAGCTTTCTTT. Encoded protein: CASSLDRAIAEAFF.

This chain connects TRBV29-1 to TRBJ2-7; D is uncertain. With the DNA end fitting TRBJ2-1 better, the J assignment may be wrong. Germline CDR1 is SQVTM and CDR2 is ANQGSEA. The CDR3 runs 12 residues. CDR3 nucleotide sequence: TGCAGCGTTGATTTCGTCTCCAATGAGCAGTTCTTC. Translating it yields CSVDFVSNEQFF.

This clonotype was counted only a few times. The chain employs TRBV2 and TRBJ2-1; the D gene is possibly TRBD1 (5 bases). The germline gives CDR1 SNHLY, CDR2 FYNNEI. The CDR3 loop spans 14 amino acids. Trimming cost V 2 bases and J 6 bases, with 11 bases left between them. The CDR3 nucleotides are TGTGCCAGCAGTGAATACAGGTCCGGCAATGAGCAGTTCTTC. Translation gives CASSEYRSGNEQFF.

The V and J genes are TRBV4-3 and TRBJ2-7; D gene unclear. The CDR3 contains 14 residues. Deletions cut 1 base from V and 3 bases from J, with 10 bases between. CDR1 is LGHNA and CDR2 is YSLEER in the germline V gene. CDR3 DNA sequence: TGCGCCAGCAGCCAAGGACCCGGAAACTACGAGCAGTACTTC. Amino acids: CASSQGPGNYEQYF.

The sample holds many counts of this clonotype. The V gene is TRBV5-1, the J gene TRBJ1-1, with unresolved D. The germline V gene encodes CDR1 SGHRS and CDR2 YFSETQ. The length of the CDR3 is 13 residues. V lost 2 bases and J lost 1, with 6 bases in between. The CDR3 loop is CASSFAGNTEAFF. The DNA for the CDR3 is TGCGCCAGCAGCTTCGCGGGGAACACTGAAGCTTTCTTT. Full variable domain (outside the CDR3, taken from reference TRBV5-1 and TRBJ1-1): KAGVTQTPRYLIKTRGQQVTLSCSPISGHRSVSWYQQTPGQGLQFLFEYFSETQRNKGNFPGRFSGRQFSNSRSEMNVSTLELGDSALYLCASSFAGNTEAFFGQGTRLTVV.

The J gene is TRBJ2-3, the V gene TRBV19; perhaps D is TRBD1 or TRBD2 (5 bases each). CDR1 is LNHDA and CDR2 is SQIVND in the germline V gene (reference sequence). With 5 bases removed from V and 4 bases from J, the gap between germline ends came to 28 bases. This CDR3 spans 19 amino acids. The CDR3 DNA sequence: TGTGCCAGTAGTCCCCGCCAACTAATCCGGGACCAGCAGCCAGATACGCAGTATTTT. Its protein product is CASSPRQLIRDQQPDTQYF. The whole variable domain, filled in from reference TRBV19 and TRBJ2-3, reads DGGITQSPKYLFRKEGQNVTLSCEQNLNHDAMYWYRQDPGQGLRLIYYSQIVNDFQKGDIAEGYSVSREKKESFPLTVTSAQKNPTAFYLCASSPRQLIRDQQPDTQYFGPGTRLTVL.

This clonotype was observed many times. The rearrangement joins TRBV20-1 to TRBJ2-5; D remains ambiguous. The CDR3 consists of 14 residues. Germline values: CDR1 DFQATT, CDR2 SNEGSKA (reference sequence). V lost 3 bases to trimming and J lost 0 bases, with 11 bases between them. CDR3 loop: CSASGSVYQETQYF. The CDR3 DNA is TGCAGTGCTAGCGGGTCCGTCTACCAAGAGACCCAGTACTTC.

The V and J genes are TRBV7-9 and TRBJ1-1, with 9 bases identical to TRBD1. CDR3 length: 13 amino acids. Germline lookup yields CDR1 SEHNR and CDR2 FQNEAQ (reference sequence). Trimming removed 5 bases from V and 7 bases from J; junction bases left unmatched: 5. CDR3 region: CASSERQGVEAFF. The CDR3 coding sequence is TGTGCCAGCAGCGAGCGACAGGGGGTTGAAGCTTTCTTT.

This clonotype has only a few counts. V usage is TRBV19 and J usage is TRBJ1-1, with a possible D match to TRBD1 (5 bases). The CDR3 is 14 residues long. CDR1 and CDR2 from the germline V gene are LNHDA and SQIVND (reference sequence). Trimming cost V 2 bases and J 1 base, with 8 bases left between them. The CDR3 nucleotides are TGTGCCAGTAGTATATTCGGACAGAACACTGAAGCTTTCTTT. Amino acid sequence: CASSIFGQNTEAFF.

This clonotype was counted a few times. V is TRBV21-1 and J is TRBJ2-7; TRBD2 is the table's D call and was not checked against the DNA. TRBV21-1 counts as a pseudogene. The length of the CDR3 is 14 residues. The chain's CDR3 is CASSKVNSEGEQYF. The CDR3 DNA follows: TGTGCCAGCAGCAAAGTGAACTCCGAGGGCGAGCAGTACTTC.

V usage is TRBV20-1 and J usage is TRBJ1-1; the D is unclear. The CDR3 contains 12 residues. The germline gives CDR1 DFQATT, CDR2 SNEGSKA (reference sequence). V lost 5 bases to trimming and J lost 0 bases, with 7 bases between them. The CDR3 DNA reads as TGCAGTGCTGCCCGATTGAACACTGAAGCTTTCTTT. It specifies CSAARLNTEAFF.

The CDR3 is CASSRDGRRGNTIYF. CDR3 DNA sequence: TGTGCCAGCAGTCGGGACGGAAGGCGAGGAAACACCATATATTTT. The chain recombines TRBV12-3 or TRBV12-4 with TRBJ1-3, with D possibly being TRBD1 (5 bases). V dropped 5 bases and J dropped 4 bases, with 15 bases sitting between them. CDR3 length equals 15 residues.